A single TCR beta chain is shown here with its context. Its antigen is unknown. This specimen belongs to a study of chemoradiotherapy in HPV16-positive cancers. Study findings and constraints: Only a couple of HPV16-positive patients supplied the functional HPV-specificity definition.

Assay: immunoSEQ multiplex PCR; the TCRdb copy retains only in-frame clones and omits some. Of about 9,000 clones in the sample, approximately 85% are singletons; the top ten hold 3.1%. The sequenced sample was tumor tissue, obtained from a patient who underwent chemoradiotherapy. This receptor was obtained from a human donor with HPV-associated anogenital cancer.

Written as DNA, the CDR3 is TGTGCCTTGACGGCTAGCGGGGGCTACGAGCAGTACTTC. Protein: CALTASGGYEQYF. This chain joins TRBV6-1 and TRBJ2-5; TRBD2 agrees at 10 bases. TRBJ2-7 explains the end of the DNA better; the J call may be wrong. Germline V CDR1 and CDR2: MNHNS, SASEGT. The CDR3 consists of 13 residues.